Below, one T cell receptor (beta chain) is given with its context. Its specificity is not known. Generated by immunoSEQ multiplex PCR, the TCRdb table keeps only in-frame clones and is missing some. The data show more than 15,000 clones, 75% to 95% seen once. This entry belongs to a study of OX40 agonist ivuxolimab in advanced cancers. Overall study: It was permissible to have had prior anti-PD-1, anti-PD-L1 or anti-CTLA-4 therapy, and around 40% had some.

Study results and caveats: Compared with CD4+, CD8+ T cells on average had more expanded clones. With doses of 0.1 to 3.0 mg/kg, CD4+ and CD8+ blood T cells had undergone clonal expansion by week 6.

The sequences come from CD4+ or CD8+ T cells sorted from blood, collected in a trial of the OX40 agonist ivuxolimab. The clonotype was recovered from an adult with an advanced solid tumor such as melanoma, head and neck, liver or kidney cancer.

CDR3 DNA: TGTGCCAGCAGTGAATATGAGCAAGGGGGGCCCCAGCATTTT. Translated, it gives CASSEYEQGGPQHF. V usage is TRBV25-1 and J usage is TRBJ1-5; TRBD1 is a possible D gene (6 bases). V was shortened by 0 bases and J by 9 bases, with 12 bases between the two germline ends. The CDR3 extends over 14 amino acids. The germline V gene encodes CDR1 MGHDK and CDR2 SYGVNS.